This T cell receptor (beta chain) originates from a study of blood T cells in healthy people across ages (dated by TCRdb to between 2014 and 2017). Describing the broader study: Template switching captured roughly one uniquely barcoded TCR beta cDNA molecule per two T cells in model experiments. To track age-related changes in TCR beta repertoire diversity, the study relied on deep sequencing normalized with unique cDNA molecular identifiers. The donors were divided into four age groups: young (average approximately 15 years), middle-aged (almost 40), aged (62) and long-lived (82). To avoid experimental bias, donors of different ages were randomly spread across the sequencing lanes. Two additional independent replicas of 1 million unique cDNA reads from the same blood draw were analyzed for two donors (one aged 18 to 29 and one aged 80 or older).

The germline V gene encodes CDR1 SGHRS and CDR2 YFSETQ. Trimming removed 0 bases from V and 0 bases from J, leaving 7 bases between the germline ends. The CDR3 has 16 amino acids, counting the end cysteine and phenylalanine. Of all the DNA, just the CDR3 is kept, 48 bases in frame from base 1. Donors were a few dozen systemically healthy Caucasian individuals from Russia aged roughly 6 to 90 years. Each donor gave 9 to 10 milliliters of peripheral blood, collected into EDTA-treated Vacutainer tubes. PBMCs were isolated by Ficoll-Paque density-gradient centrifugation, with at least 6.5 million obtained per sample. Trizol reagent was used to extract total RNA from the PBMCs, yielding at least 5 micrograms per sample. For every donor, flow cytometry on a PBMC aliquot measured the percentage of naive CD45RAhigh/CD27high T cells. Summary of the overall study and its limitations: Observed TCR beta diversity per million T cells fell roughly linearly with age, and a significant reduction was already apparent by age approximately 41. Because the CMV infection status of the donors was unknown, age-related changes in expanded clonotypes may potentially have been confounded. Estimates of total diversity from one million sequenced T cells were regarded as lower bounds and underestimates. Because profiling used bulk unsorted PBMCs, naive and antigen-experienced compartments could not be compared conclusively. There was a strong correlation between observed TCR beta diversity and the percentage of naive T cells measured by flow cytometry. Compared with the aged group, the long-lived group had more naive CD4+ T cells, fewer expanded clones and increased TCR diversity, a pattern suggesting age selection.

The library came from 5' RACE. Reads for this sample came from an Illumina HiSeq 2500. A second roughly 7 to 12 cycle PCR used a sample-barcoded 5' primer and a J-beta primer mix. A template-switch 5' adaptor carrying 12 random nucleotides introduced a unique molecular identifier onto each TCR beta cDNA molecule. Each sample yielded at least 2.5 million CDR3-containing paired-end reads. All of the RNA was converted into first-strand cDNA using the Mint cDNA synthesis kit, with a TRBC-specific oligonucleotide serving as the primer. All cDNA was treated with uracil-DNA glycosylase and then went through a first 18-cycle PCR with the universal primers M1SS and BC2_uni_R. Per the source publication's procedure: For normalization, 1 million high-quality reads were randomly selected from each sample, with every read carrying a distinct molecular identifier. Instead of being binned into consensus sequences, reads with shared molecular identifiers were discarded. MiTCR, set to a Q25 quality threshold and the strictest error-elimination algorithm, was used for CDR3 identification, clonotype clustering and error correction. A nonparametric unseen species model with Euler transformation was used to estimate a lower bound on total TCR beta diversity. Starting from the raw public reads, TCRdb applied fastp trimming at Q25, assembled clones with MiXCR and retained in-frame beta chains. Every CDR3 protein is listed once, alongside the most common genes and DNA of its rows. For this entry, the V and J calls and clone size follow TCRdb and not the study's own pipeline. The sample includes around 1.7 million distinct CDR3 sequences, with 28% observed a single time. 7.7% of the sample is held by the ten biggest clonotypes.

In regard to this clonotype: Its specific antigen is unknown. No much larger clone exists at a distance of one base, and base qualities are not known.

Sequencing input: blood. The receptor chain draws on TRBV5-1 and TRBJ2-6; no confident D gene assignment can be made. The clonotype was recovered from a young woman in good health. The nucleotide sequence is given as TGCGCCAGCAGCTTGGAGGGCCCCTCTGGGGCCAACGTCCTGACTTTC. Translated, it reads CASSLEGPSGANVLTF.